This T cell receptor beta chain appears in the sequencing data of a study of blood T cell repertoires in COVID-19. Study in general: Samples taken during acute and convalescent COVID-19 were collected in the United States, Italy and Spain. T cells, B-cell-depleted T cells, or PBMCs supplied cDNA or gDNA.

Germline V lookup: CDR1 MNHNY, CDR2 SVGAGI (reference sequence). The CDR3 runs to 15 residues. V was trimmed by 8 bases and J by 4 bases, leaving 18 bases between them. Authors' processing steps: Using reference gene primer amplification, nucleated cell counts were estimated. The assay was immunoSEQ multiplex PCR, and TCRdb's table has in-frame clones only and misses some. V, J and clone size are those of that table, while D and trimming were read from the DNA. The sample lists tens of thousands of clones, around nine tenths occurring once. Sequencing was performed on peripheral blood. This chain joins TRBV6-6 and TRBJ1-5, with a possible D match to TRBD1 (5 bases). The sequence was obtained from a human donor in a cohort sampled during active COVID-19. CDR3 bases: TGTGCCAGCTCCTCTTGGCAGGGTTATAATCAGCCCCAGCATTTT. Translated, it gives CASSSWQGYNQPQHF.